The 27 T cell receptor beta chains below were found in one sample sequenced in a study of blood T cell repertoires in COVID-19. Libraries were prepared by immunoSEQ multiplex PCR; TCRdb keeps only in-frame clonotypes and omits some of them. Among more than 200,000 clones, about nine tenths were seen once, and the ten largest hold 1.5% to 2%. Input material: peripheral blood. These receptors came from a man in his 70s with acute or convalescent COVID-19.

The rearrangement uses TRBV7-3 and TRBJ2-7; D gene uncertain. Germline CDR1 and CDR2: SGHTA and FQGTGA. Deletions cut 4 bases from V and 7 bases from J, with 14 bases between. The length of the CDR3 is 13 residues. CDR3 amino acids: CASSWRPGGEQYF. As DNA, the CDR3 is TGTGCCAGCAGCTGGAGACCGGGTGGAGAGCAGTACTTC.

The CDR3 region is CASSQERTGGTDTQYF. The DNA for the CDR3 is TGCGCCAGCAGCCAAGAACGGACAGGGGGCACAGATACGCAGTATTTT. The V and J genes are TRBV4-3 and TRBJ2-3; 9 bases line up with TRBD1. The V gene's germline CDR1 is LGHNA and CDR2 YSLEER. The CDR3 runs 16 residues. Trimming at V came to 0 bases and at J to 1 base, leaving 2 bases not matched to a gene.

Of note for this clone: Other DNA sequences in this specimen translate into the identical CDR3. J is TRBJ1-1 and V is TRBV5-1, with a tentative D call TRBD1 (6 bases). The CDR3 contains 13 residues. Trimming took off 4 bases at V and 1 base at J, with 8 bases between the two ends. The germline V gene encodes CDR1 SGHRS and CDR2 YFSETQ. CDR3 in amino acids: CASSRGQNTEAFF. Here the CDR3 DNA reads TGCGCCAGCAGCAGGGGACAGAACACTGAAGCTTTCTTT. The whole variable domain, filled in from reference TRBV5-1 and TRBJ1-1, reads KAGVTQTPRYLIKTRGQQVTLSCSPISGHRSVSWYQQTPGQGLQFLFEYFSETQRNKGNFPGRFSGRQFSNSRSEMNVSTLELGDSALYLCASSRGQNTEAFFGQGTRLTVV.

The chain links TRBV7-3 to TRBJ2-3; D is unresolved. This CDR3 region has 14 residues. V was cut by 1 base and J by 7 bases, with 12 bases left in between. Germline CDR1 and CDR2: SGHTA and FQGTGA. CDR3 loop: CASSLSPATHTQYF. The CDR3 coding sequence is TGTGCCAGCAGCTTAAGTCCGGCGACACATACGCAGTATTTT.

V usage is TRBV19 and J usage is TRBJ1-5, with a possible D match to TRBD1 (5 bases). Germline CDR1 and CDR2: LNHDA and SQIVND (reference sequence). Trimming removed 1 base from V and 4 bases from J, with 11 bases in between. The CDR3 consists of 15 residues. The CDR3 region has the DNA TGTGCCAGTAGTATAGCGACAGCTAGTAATCAGCCCCAGCATTTT. Its protein is CASSIATASNQPQHF.

This chain uses TRBV7-3 with TRBJ2-5, with D perhaps TRBD1 (6 bases). The CDR3 has 15 amino acids. Trimming took off 3 bases at V and 2 bases at J, with 13 bases between the two ends. The germline gives CDR1 SGHTA, CDR2 FQGTGA. CDR3 region: CASSFTGTPQETQYF. The CDR3 DNA reads as TGTGCCAGCAGCTTCACCGGGACACCTCAAGAGACCCAGTACTTC.

The chain is built from TRBV2 and TRBJ2-3; the match to TRBD2 covers 11 bases. V dropped 3 bases and J dropped 3; count of bases not matched to a gene: 2. Germline values: CDR1 SNHLY, CDR2 FYNNEI. CDR3 size: 15 residues. CDR3 protein: CASSDRTSGTDTQYF. Written as DNA, the CDR3 is TGTGCCAGCAGTGACCGGACTAGCGGGACAGATACGCAGTATTTT.

The CDR3 sequence is CASSLFVGGHNEQFF. The CDR3 region has the DNA TGTGCCAGCAGTTTATTCGTAGGGGGTCACAATGAGCAGTTCTTC. V is TRBV28 and J is TRBJ2-1; tentatively, D is TRBD1 (6 bases). V gave up 1 base and J gave up 5 bases, with 12 bases separating them. The germline CDR1 and CDR2 sequences are MDHEN and SYDVKM. There are 15 residues in the CDR3.

The CDR3 is CASSQQGVGQPQHF. The CDR3 DNA is TGTGCCAGCAGCCAGCAGGGGGTGGGTCAGCCCCAGCATTTT. The V gene is TRBV3-1 (or the pseudogene TRBV3-2), the J gene TRBJ1-5; 7 nucleotides match TRBD1. The length of the CDR3 is 14 residues. The V gene end was trimmed by 3 bases and the J gene end by 6 bases; junction bases not matched to a gene: 5. Germline CDR1 is LGHDT and CDR2 is YNNKEL (reference sequence).

The genes are TRBV28 and TRBJ2-5; 7 nucleotides agree with TRBD2. The CDR3 covers 15 residues. CDR1 is MDHEN and CDR2 is SYDVKM in the germline V gene. Trimming at V came to 3 bases and at J to 5 bases, leaving 9 bases not matched to a gene. CDR3 in amino acids: CASSLGGVQVETQYF. The CDR3 nucleotides are TGTGCCAGCAGTTTGGGAGGGGTCCAGGTGGAGACCCAGTACTTC.

The V call is TRBV9, the J call TRBJ2-3; possibly TRBD1 for D (6 bases). CDR1 is SGDLS, CDR2 YYNGEE, per germline. V gave up 1 base and J gave up 0 bases, with 12 bases separating them. The CDR3 length is 16 residues. CDR3 in amino acids: CASSVLGDTSTDTQYF. The CDR3 nucleotides are TGTGCCAGCAGCGTATTAGGGGACACTAGCACAGATACGCAGTATTTT.

This clone was picked up one time. In DNA form, the CDR3 reads TGTGCCAGCAGTCTCAGGGGGCCAACTAATGAAAAACTGTTTTTT. Protein sequence: CASSLRGPTNEKLFF. The chain recombines TRBV27 with TRBJ1-4, with TRBD1 identical over 8 bases. Per germline, CDR1 MNHEY and CDR2 SMNVEV (reference sequence). Unmatched junction bases numbered 2, after V lost 5 bases and J lost 0 bases. This CDR3 comprises 15 residues. Complete variable domain (other parts from reference TRBV27 and TRBJ1-4): EAQVTQNPRYLITVTGKKLTVTCSQNMNHEYMSWYRQDPGLGLRQIYYSMNVEVTDKGDVPEGYKVSRKEKRNFPLILESPSPNQTSLYFCASSLRGPTNEKLFFGSGTQLSVL.

The chain links TRBV29-1 to TRBJ1-6, with 7 bases matching TRBD1. From germline, CDR1 is SQVTM and CDR2 ANQGSEA. J gave up 9 bases and V 6 bases, and 8 bases lay outside the gene matches. The CDR3 spans 13 residues. CDR3 coding DNA: TGCAGCGTCCGACAGGGTTATTCTTCACCCCTCCACTTT. Translation: CSVRQGYSSPLHF.

The V call is TRBV21-1, the J call TRBJ1-2; TRBD1 reflects the table's D call only, with no check against the DNA. TRBV21-1 represents a pseudogene. The CDR3 is 16 residues long. The CDR3 region is CASSKEYYSSNYGYTF. CDR3 DNA: TGTGCCAGCAGCAAAGAATATTACAGTTCTAACTATGGCTACACCTTC.

This rearrangement joins TRBV19 to TRBJ1-5; 8 nucleotides match TRBD1. CDR1 and CDR2 from the germline V gene are LNHDA and SQIVND (reference sequence). This CDR3 is built from 15 residues. J gave up 4 bases and V 7 bases, and 9 bases lay outside the gene matches. CDR3 DNA sequence: TGTGCCAGTAAATCGACAGGGGCGTCGAATCAGCCCCAGCATTTT. Protein product: CASKSTGASNQPQHF.

The chain combines TRBV7-3 with TRBJ2-7; TRBD2 aligns across 7 bases. V lost 2 bases and J lost 2; bases outside the gene matches: 6. The CDR3 totals 15 residues. Germline CDR1 and CDR2: SGHTA and FQGTGA. Here the CDR3 reads CASSLQGGIAYEQYF. The CDR3 region has the DNA TGTGCCAGCAGCTTACAGGGAGGGATCGCCTACGAGCAGTACTTC. Combining the CDR3 with reference TRBV7-3 and TRBJ2-7 gives the whole variable domain GAGVSQTPSNKVTEKGKYVELRCDPISGHTALYWYRQSLGQGPEFLIYFQGTGAADDSGLPNDRFFAVRPEGSVSTLKIQRTERGDSAVYLCASSLQGGIAYEQYFGPGTRLTVT.

CDR3 sequence: CASSLMGGETGELFF. CDR3 DNA sequence: TGTGCCAGCAGTTTGATGGGAGGTGAAACCGGGGAGCTGTTTTTT. J is TRBJ2-2 and V is TRBV28; D is perhaps TRBD2 (6 bases). Trimming removed 3 bases from V and 5 bases from J, with 13 bases in between. The CDR3 sequence is 15 residues long. In germline, CDR1 is MDHEN, CDR2 SYDVKM.

This clone was seen once. The J gene is TRBJ2-4, the V gene TRBV7-2; 7 bases line up with TRBD1. With V trimmed by 5 bases and J by 6 bases, 7 bases remained unmatched. Germline loops: CDR1 SGHTA, CDR2 FQGNSA. This CDR3 is built from 14 residues. CDR3 nucleotides: TGTGCCAGCAGCCCGTGGGACAGTTCAAACATTCAGTACTTC. Protein product: CASSPWDSSNIQYF. The whole variable domain, filled in from reference TRBV7-2 and TRBJ2-4, reads GAGVSQSPSNKVTEKGKDVELRCDPISGHTALYWYRQSLGQGLEFLIYFQGNSAPDKSGLPSDRFSAERTGGSVSTLTIQRTQQEDSAVYLCASSPWDSSNIQYFGAGTRLSVL.

The chain carries TRBV28 and TRBJ2-7; D remains ambiguous. This CDR3 has 10 amino acids. Germline CDR1 is MDHEN and CDR2 is SYDVKM. Deletions cut 9 bases from V and 2 bases from J, with 5 bases between. The CDR3 reads CASGPYEQYF. The CDR3 nucleotides are TGTGCCAGTGGGCCCTACGAGCAGTACTTC.

This clone was counted only a few times. The chain carries TRBV19 and TRBJ1-5, with 7 nucleotides matching TRBD1. The CDR3 spans 14 residues. With V trimmed by 6 bases and J by 9 bases, 11 bases remained unmatched. Germline CDR1 is LNHDA and CDR2 is SQIVND (reference sequence). The CDR3 bases are TGTGCCAGTAGCCCGGGACAGCAGGAATGGCCCCAGCATTTT. It translates to CASSPGQQEWPQHF.

This clone turned up a few times. V is TRBV3-1 (or the pseudogene TRBV3-2) and J is TRBJ2-7, with a tentative D call TRBD1 (5 bases). V shed 0 bases and J shed 3 bases, with 18 bases lying between them. Germline CDR1 reads LGHDT; CDR2 reads YNNKEL (reference sequence). The CDR3 covers 17 residues. CDR3 region: CASSQDGSGCRVYEQYF. CDR3 bases: TGTGCCAGCAGCCAAGATGGTTCGGGTTGCAGGGTCTACGAGCAGTACTTC.

A single count supports this clone. V is TRBV5-6 and J is TRBJ1-2, with D possibly matching TRBD1 (6 bases). The V and J ends lost 0 bases and 2 bases respectively, with 14 bases between them. Germline assignment: CDR1 SGHDT and CDR2 YYEEEE. This CDR3 is 16 amino acids long. CDR3 residues: CASSLDGGQANYGYTF. In DNA, the CDR3 is TGTGCCAGCAGCTTGGACGGGGGGCAGGCGAACTATGGCTACACCTTC.

The chain joins TRBV7-3 to TRBJ1-1; D gene uncertain. CDR1 is SGHTA and CDR2 is FQGTGA in the germline V gene. The CDR3 totals 14 residues. Trimming took off 3 bases at V and 4 bases at J, with 12 bases between the two ends. Here the CDR3 reads CASSFSGYGTEAFF. The DNA for the CDR3 is TGTGCCAGCAGCTTTTCGGGTTACGGCACTGAAGCTTTCTTT.

This chain joins TRBV30 and TRBJ1-6; D might be TRBD1 (6 bases). This CDR3 is 15 amino acids long. In germline, CDR1 is GTSNPN, CDR2 SVGIG (reference sequence). The V end was cut by 1 base, the J end by 2 bases, with 9 bases between. The CDR3 reads CAWSGRTAYNSPLHF. The CDR3 DNA reads as TGTGCCTGGAGTGGACGGACAGCCTATAATTCACCCCTCCACTTT.

The rearrangement uses TRBV2 and TRBJ1-2; no reliable D call. CDR3 length equals 13 residues. Germline V gene data show CDR1 as SNHLY and CDR2 as FYNNEI. The V gene lost 0 bases and the J gene lost 5 bases, with 7 bases spanning the gap. In DNA form, the CDR3 reads TGTGCCAGCAGTGAAGCGTTTATATATGGCTACACCTTC. Translating gives CASSEAFIYGYTF.

This clone was seen only once. This sequence joins TRBV6-2 or TRBV6-3 and TRBJ2-7; TRBD2 matches 14 bases. The trim removed 4 bases at V and 3 bases at J, leaving 11 bases unmatched. Germline V gene data show CDR1 as MNHEY and CDR2 as SVGEGT. CDR3 size: 18 residues. This CDR3 is CASSSGLAGVTTGYEQYF. For the CDR3, the DNA is TGTGCCAGCAGTTCGGGACTAGCGGGAGTTACCACAGGCTACGAGCAGTACTTC.

V usage is TRBV13 and J usage is TRBJ1-2, with 7 positions matching TRBD1. Losses at the gene ends were 0 bases for V and 2 bases for J; bases not matched to a gene: 0. This CDR3 spans 14 amino acids. Germline CDR1 is PRHDT and CDR2 is FYEKMQ (reference sequence). The CDR3 DNA is TGTGCCAGCAGCTTAGGGACAGGGAACTATGGCTACACCTTC. It translates to CASSLGTGNYGYTF. Together with reference TRBV13 and TRBJ1-2, the CDR3 gives the full variable domain: AAGVIQSPRHLIKEKRETATLKCYPIPRHDTVYWYQQGPGQDPQFLISFYEKMQSDKGSIPDRFSAQQFSDYHSELNMSSLELGDSALYFCASSLGTGNYGYTFGSGTRLTVV.